A selection of T cell receptor beta chains follows, all from one sample in a study of CXCR3-negative and CXCR3-positive naive CD8 T cells. TCRdb processed the 5' RACE reads again and assigns one entry to each CDR3 protein, with no DNA. The sample features around 60,000 distinct CDR3 sequences, with 0.4% to 0.5% in its top ten. Sample: naive CXCR3- CD8+ T cells from blood. Receptors were obtained from a human donor in good health. Some clones in this sample may be carry-over from other donors' samples. Each CDR3 is given with its conserved first and last residue. Fields, in order: J gene, V gene, CDR3 length, CDR3 protein.

TRBJ1-3	TRBV7-2	15	CASSLDKVSGNTIYF
TRBJ2-3	TRBV20-1	13	CSARKTSTDTQYF
TRBJ2-1	TRBV7-9	14	CASSFVDSPSEQFF
TRBJ2-3	TRBV7-9	16	CASSAMYRGGTDTQYF
TRBJ2-1	TRBV25-1	13	CASRRAGGDEQFF
TRBJ2-2	TRBV4-1	18	CASSHRLAGTTNTGELFF
TRBJ1-1	TRBV27	14	CASSRTGGNTEAFF
TRBJ1-2	TRBV4-2	13	CASSQGPNYGYTF
TRBJ2-7	TRBV3-1	16	CASSQKSQGAVYEQYF
TRBJ2-1	TRBV6-6	12	CASSHGGNEQFF
TRBJ2-7	TRBV1	11	CTSSLRGQQYF